The T cell receptor beta chain described here comes from a study of OX40 agonist ivuxolimab in advanced cancers. Study-wide background: Patients achieving partial responses numbered three: one hepatocellular carcinoma case and two cutaneous melanoma cases.

This CDR3 spans 12 amino acids. Germline assignment: CDR1 LNHDA and CDR2 SQIVND (reference sequence). V was trimmed by 8 bases and J by 7 bases, leaving 12 bases between them. Generated by immunoSEQ multiplex PCR, the TCRdb table keeps only in-frame clones and is missing some. The data show more than 9,000 clones, roughly 72% seen once. This specimen consisted of CD4+ or CD8+ T cells sorted from blood, obtained in a trial of the OX40 agonist ivuxolimab. This clonotype was obtained from an adult with an advanced solid tumor such as melanoma, head and neck, liver or kidney cancer. The chain couples TRBV19 to TRBJ2-1, with D possibly being TRBD1 (6 bases). The CDR3 DNA is TGTGCCAGTTTAGGGGGTTGGAATGAGCAGTTCTTC. Translated: CASLGGWNEQFF.